This TCR beta chain was recorded in a study of CD8 T cells in Susac syndrome. The RNA, about 0.5 to 1 ug, was put through reverse transcription using random hexamers. An immunoSEQ multiplex PCR generated amplified TCR beta CDR3 products spanning 54 Vbeta and 13 Jbeta. TCRdb used MiXCR to reprocess the immunoSEQ multiplex PCR reads, holding one entry per CDR3 protein. Here the sample spans under 200,000 distinct CDR3 sequences, 90% to 95% being singletons. V trimming: 3 bases; J trimming: 5 bases; junction bases outside the gene matches: 5. The CDR3 consists of 14 residues. The germline V gene encodes CDR1 KGHSH and CDR2 LQKENI. Through negative isolation, CD4+ and CD8+ T cells were obtained, while TEMRA cells were enriched using FACS.

This receptor was obtained from a human donor with Susac syndrome. Sample: CD4+ T cells from PBMCs. The V gene is TRBV18, the J gene TRBJ2-7, with 9 nucleotides matching TRBD2. The CDR3 sequence is CASSPGSGSNEQYF. In nucleotides, the CDR3 is TGTGCCAGCTCACCCGGTAGCGGGAGCAACGAGCAGTACTTC.